A selection of T cell receptor beta chains follows, all from one sample in a study of CD8+CD57+ T cells in acquired aplastic anemia. TCRdb called the reads again in MiXCR, with one record for every CDR3 protein. The table records 350,000 to 450,000 distinct CDR3 sequences, around 68% of them present only once. Sequenced: sorted CD4+, CD8+, or CD8+CD57+ T cells (not recorded which) from PBMCs. The receptors derive from a human donor in good health, serving as a control. CDR3s include the opening cysteine and the closing phenylalanine or tryptophan. The D gene is left open where the match is weak. Size is omitted from some rows. Given values are once, few, many or a class for expanded clones.

d_call: .
j_call: TRBJ2-7
clone_size: many
v_call: TRBV5-1
cdr3_aa: CASSLRDGSYEQYF
cdr3_nt: TGCGCCAGCAGCCTCCGGGACGGCTCCTACGAGCAGTACTTC

d_call: .
j_call: TRBJ1-1
clone_size: .
v_call: TRBV10-1
cdr3_aa: CASSDRRNTEAFF
cdr3_nt: TGCGCCAGCAGTGACAGGAGGAACACTGAAGCTTTCTTT

d_call: .
j_call: TRBJ1-5
clone_size: .
v_call: TRBV7-8
cdr3_aa: CASSVGGDPGDQPQHF
cdr3_nt: TGTGCCAGCAGCGTAGGAGGAGACCCCGGGGATCAACCACAGCATTTT

d_call: TRBD2
j_call: TRBJ2-2
clone_size: .
v_call: TRBV25-1
cdr3_aa: CASSELSSGITGELFF
cdr3_nt: TGTGCCAGCAGTGAATTATCTAGCGGTATCACCGGGGAGCTGTTTTTT

d_call: TRBD1
j_call: TRBJ2-7
clone_size: .
v_call: TRBV10-3
cdr3_aa: CAISESAGTGSSYEQYF
cdr3_nt: TGTGCCATCAGTGAGTCGGCGGGGACAGGGAGCTCCTACGAGCAGTACTTC

d_call: .
j_call: TRBJ2-6
clone_size: .
v_call: TRBV9
cdr3_aa: CASSVDGGNDDNVLTF
cdr3_nt: TGTGCCAGCAGCGTGGACGGGGGAAACGACGACAACGTCCTGACTTTC

d_call: TRBD1
j_call: TRBJ1-5
clone_size: .
v_call: TRBV19
cdr3_aa: CARRRDRDPQPQHF
cdr3_nt: TGTGCCAGGCGGCGGGACAGGGACCCTCAGCCCCAGCATTTT

d_call: TRBD1
j_call: TRBJ1-4
clone_size: many
v_call: TRBV5-1
cdr3_aa: CASSLEGTGFEKLFF
cdr3_nt: TGCGCCAGCAGCTTGGAGGGGACAGGGTTTGAAAAACTGTTTTTT

d_call: TRBD1
j_call: TRBJ1-1
clone_size: .
v_call: TRBV19
cdr3_aa: CASSIHQGAYEAFF
cdr3_nt: TGTGCCAGTAGTATCCATCAGGGGGCCTATGAAGCTTTCTTC

d_call: .
j_call: TRBJ1-6
clone_size: .
v_call: TRBV5-1
cdr3_aa: CASSLGRSGSPLHF
cdr3_nt: TGTGCCAGCAGCTTAGGGAGATCGGGGTCACCCCTCCACTTT

d_call: .
j_call: TRBJ2-7
clone_size: .
v_call: TRBV2
cdr3_aa: CASSYDRSRSYEQYF
cdr3_nt: TGTGCCAGCAGTTACGACAGGAGCCGTTCCTACGAGCAGTACTTC

d_call: .
j_call: TRBJ2-5
clone_size: .
v_call: TRBV19
cdr3_aa: CASSTGPLDSPLHFGNGTQYF
cdr3_nt: .

d_call: .
j_call: TRBJ1-4
clone_size: .
v_call: TRBV7-9
cdr3_aa: CASTTAALNEKLFF
cdr3_nt: TGTGCCAGCACCACCGCGGCCCTTAATGAAAAACTGTTTTTT

d_call: .
j_call: TRBJ1-2
clone_size: .
v_call: TRBV20-1
cdr3_aa: CSALNLGHPYYGYTF
cdr3_nt: TGCAGTGCGCTCAACCTGGGACATCCGTATTATGGCTACACCTTC

d_call: .
j_call: TRBJ1-1
clone_size: .
v_call: TRBV20-1
cdr3_aa: CSARGLMASEAFF
cdr3_nt: TGCAGTGCGCGAGGGCTCATGGCTAGTGAAGCTTTCTTT

d_call: TRBD1
j_call: TRBJ2-1
clone_size: .
v_call: TRBV7-4
cdr3_aa: CASSHDRGLNEQFF
cdr3_nt: TGTGCCAGCAGTCATGACAGGGGATTGAATGAGCAGTTCTTC

d_call: .
j_call: TRBJ2-5
clone_size: .
v_call: TRBV20-1
cdr3_aa: CSAISGNASAQETQYF
cdr3_nt: TGCAGTGCTATTTCGGGGAACGCGAGTGCTCAAGAGACCCAGTACTTC

d_call: TRBD1
j_call: TRBJ1-6
clone_size: .
v_call: TRBV5-1
cdr3_aa: CASSLGAGDSHNSPLHF
cdr3_nt: TGCGCCAGCAGCTTAGGGGCGGGGGACAGCCATAATTCACCCCTCCACTTT

d_call: .
j_call: TRBJ1-2
clone_size: .
v_call: TRBV7-9
cdr3_aa: CASSRAPGEKFRGYTF
cdr3_nt: TGTGCCAGCAGTCGAGCGCCAGGAGAGAAGTTCCGCGGGTACACCTTC

d_call: .
j_call: TRBJ2-7
clone_size: few
v_call: TRBV29-1
cdr3_aa: CSVEGPGGEQYF
cdr3_nt: TGCAGCGTTGAAGGGCCAGGCGGGGAGCAGTACTTC